This T cell receptor beta chain was sequenced in a study of T cells in Graves' hyperthyroidism and ophthalmopathy. Trimming took 1 base from V and 9 from J, leaving 13 bases between them. This CDR3 is 13 amino acids long. Looked up from germline, CDR1 is GTSNPN and CDR2 is SVGIG (reference sequence). At least 3 on the Clinical Activity Score was recorded for ophthalmopathy patients, who also had NOSPECS grade at least 4 and duration under 3 months. The study left out patients who had uncontrolled infection, other autoimmune disease, pregnancy or lactation. In making diagnoses, clinical symptoms, serum thyroxine and TRAb, thyroid ultrasound and orbital computed tomography were all used. This clonotype was picked up many times. Amplified regions were TCR beta CDR3 sequences from RNA transcripts. The HTBI primer set served for first-round RT-PCR of the TCR CDR3. TCRdb called the multiplex PCR reads again in MiXCR, with one record for every CDR3 protein. Of 300,000 to 500,000 distinct CDR3 sequences listed, over 12% are singletons.

The rearrangement uses TRBV30 and TRBJ2-1; possible D gene TRBD2, 5 bases. This TCR came from a man aged 50-60 years with Graves' ophthalmopathy. The sample consisted of blood. CDR3 amino acids: CAWSGRLGGEQFF. In DNA form, the CDR3 reads TGTGCCTGGAGTGGGAGACTCGGAGGTGAGCAGTTCTTC.